This T cell receptor (beta chain) was retrieved from a study of blood T cell repertoires in COVID-19 (TCRdb year 2020). Regarding the complete study: The collaborator samples originated in the United States, Italy and Spain and spanned the acute and convalescent phases of COVID-19. Nearly every sample came with metadata listing a de-identified subject ID, COVID-19 status, age in years and sex. The samples were drawn from two sources: the first 160 participants of the ongoing ImmuneRACE study, and about 1,300 subjects contributed by 6 global collaborators. HLA class I and class II types, where available, came from metadata supplied by the sample provider rather than from assay-based typing. The material from the prospective study consisted of cDNA or gDNA derived from T cells, B-cell-depleted T cells, or PBMCs. Subjects who had been exposed to COVID-19, were actively infected with it, or had recovered from it provided the deeply sampled blood TCRbeta repertoires that made up the dataset. The repertoires were released in a freely available public database intended as a resource for research on the immune response to SARS-CoV-2. Broad study findings and their caveats: How much clinical and demographic metadata was included differed by source and by participant, and the metadata was provided uncurated.

Each collaborating institution followed its own protocols to collect whole blood in K2EDTA tubes. Collaborator samples were shipped for TCRbeta analysis as frozen whole blood, isolated PBMCs, or DNA extracted from either sample type. TCRbeta CDR3 regions were amplified from genomic DNA using the immunoSEQ Assay, a bias-controlled multiplex PCR. The paper's processing steps were these. The number of nucleated cells in each sample was estimated from the amplification of reference gene primers within the assay. To quantify the absolute abundance of each unique TCRbeta CDR3 rearrangement, sequence reads were collapsed and filtered. Productive Simpson clonality was computed per sample as the square root of Simpson's diversity index over productive rearrangements. This immuneACCESS table, as held by TCRdb, lists in-frame sequences with V and J called but not all clones. Of the missing ones, under half trace to an unresolved V gene in checked studies; the others have no known cause. V and J calls plus clone size are reproduced from that table; the DNA served to infer D and trimming. The sample yields 190,000 or so clones; roughly 73% were counted once. Around 2.8% of the sample rests with the top ten.

Sequences SNHLY (CDR1) and FYNNEI (CDR2) are obtained from the germline V gene. Between the V and J ends, shortened by 7 bases and 7 bases respectively, the junction contains 19 bases. Reading from cysteine to phenylalanine, the CDR3 counts 15 amino acids. CDR3 DNA is the only sequence kept; it has 45 bases, read in frame from the first base. Worth noting for this clone: Its antigen is currently not known. Base qualities were left out, and no much larger clone turns up one base away.

The sample taken for sequencing was peripheral blood. The sequence is built from TRBV2 and TRBJ1-4; perhaps TRBD1 is the D gene, with 6 bases matching. This TCR was sampled from a woman at least 80 years old with active or convalescent COVID-19. The nucleotides are TGTGCCAGCATCGATAGGGGGGGCGGCCGTGAAAAACTGTTTTTT. Its amino acids are CASIDRGGGREKLFF. The entire variable domain, with the stretches around the CDR3 drawn from the reference TRBV2 and TRBJ1-4 proteins, is EPEVTQTPSHQVTQMGQEVILRCVPISNHLYFYWYRQILGQKVEFLVSFYNNEISEKSEIFDDQFSVERPDGSNFTLKIRSTKLEDSAMYFCASIDRGGGREKLFFGSGTQLSVL.